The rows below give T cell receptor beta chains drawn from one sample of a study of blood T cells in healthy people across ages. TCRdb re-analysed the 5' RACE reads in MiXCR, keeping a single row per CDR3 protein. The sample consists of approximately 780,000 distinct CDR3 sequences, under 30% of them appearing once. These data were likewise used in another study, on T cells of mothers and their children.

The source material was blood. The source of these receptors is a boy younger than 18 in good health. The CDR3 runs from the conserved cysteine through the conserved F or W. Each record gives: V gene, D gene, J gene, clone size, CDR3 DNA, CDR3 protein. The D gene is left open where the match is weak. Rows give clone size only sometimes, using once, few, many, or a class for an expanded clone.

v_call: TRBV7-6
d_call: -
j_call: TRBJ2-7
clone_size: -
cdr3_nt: TGTGCCAGCAGCCCCGGCGAGGATGGGCGCGGGCAGCAGTACTTC
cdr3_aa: CASSPGEDGRGQQYF

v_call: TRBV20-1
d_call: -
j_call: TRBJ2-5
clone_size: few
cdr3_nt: TGCAGTGCTAGAGTAGTGGAGACCCAGTACTTC
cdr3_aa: CSARVVETQYF

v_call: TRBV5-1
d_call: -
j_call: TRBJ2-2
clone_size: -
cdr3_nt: TGCGCCAGCAGCTTGGCCGAGTTGACCGGGGAGCTGTTTTTT
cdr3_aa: CASSLAELTGELFF

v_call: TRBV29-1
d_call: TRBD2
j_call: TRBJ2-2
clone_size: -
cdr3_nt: TGCAGCGTTGGGAGCGGGAGGGGTACCGGGGAGCTGTTTTTT
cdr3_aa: CSVGSGRGTGELFF

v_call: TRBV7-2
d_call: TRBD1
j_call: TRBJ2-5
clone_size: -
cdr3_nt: TGTGCCAGCAGCATAACCGGGACAGTGAAAGAGACCCAGTACTTC
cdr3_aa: CASSITGTVKETQYF

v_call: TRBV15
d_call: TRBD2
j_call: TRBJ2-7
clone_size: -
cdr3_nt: TGTGCCACCAGCAGGCGGGGGGGATCAGTCGAGCAGTACTTC
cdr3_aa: CATSRRGGSVEQYF

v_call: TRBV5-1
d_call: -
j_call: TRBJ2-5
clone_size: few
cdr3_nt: TGCGCCAGCAGCTTGTGGCGGGGCCCCTTCCAAGAGACCCAGTACTTC
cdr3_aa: CASSLWRGPFQETQYF

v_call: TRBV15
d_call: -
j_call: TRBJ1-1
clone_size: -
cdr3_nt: TGTGCCACCAGCAGTCTCGGGGCTGAAGCTTTCTTT
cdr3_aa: CATSSLGAEAFF

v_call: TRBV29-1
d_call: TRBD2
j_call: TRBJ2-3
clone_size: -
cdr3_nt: TGCAGCTTCAAAGCGGGGGGTTACAGAGATACGCAGTATTTT
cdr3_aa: CSFKAGGYRDTQYF

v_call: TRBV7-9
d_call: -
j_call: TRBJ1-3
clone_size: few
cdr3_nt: TGTGCCAGCAGCTTCGGACAGTTAAACTCTGGAAACACCATATATTTT
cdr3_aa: CASSFGQLNSGNTIYF

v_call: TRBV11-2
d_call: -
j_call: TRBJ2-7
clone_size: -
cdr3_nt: TGTGCCAGCAGCCCAAAGGGCTTTAGCTCCTACGAGCAGTACTTC
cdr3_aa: CASSPKGFSSYEQYF

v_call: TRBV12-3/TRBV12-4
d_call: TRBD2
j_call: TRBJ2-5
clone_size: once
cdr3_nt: TGTGCCAGCAGTTCCCCTGTTGGTACAGCGGGGCCACGGACCCAGTACTTC
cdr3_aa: CASSSPVGTAGPRTQYF

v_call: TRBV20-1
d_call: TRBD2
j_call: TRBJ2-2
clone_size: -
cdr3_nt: TGCAGTGCTAGAGATTCAGAGCGGGGGACCTCGAACACCGGGGAGCTGTTTTTT
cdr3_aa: CSARDSERGTSNTGELFF

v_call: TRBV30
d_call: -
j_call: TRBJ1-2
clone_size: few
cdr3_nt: TGTGCCTGGCCCGGACAAAGCGGGTATGGCTACACCTTC
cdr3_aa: CAWPGQSGYGYTF

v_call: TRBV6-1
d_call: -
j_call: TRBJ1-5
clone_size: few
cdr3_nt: TGTGCCAGCAGTCGGGACACCGACAATCAGCCCCAGCATTTT
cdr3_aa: CASSRDTDNQPQHF

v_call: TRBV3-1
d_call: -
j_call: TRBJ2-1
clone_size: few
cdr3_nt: TGTGCCAGCAGCCAAGATGGCAGGGATAACAATGAGCAGTTCTTC
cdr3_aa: CASSQDGRDNNEQFF

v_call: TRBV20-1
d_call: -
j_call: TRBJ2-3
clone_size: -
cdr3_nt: TGCAGTGCTAGCCGAACTAGTGCCACTAGCACAGATACGCAGTATTTT
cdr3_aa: CSASRTSATSTDTQYF

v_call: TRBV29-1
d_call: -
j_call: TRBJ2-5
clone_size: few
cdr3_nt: TGCAGCGTTACGAGCGGGCAAGAGACCCAGTACTTC
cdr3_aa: CSVTSGQETQYF

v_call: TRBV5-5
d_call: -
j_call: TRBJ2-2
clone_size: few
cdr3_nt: TGTGCCAGCAGCGGCGGGGCTTGGGTGACCGGGGAGCTGTTTTTT
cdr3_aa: CASSGGAWVTGELFF

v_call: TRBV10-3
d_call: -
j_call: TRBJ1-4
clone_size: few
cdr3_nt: TGTGCCATCAATGACGCTAGGGGTGAAAAACTGTTTTTT
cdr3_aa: CAINDARGEKLFF

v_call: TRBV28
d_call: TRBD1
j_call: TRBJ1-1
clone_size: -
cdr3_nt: TGTGCCAGCGGGACAGGGGGCAGGGACACTGAAGCTTTCTTT
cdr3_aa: CASGTGGRDTEAFF

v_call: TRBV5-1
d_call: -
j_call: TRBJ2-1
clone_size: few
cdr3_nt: TGCGCCAGCAGTCGCCTGAAGCAGGGCGGCGATGAGCAGTTCTTC
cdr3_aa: CASSRLKQGGDEQFF

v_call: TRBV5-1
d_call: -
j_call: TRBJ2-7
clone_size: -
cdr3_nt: TGCGCCAGCAGCTTGGTGGGGGTTCAATCCTACGAGCAGTACTTC
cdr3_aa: CASSLVGVQSYEQYF

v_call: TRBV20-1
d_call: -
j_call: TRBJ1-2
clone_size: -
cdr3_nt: TGCAGTGCTAGAGATGGTGGAGGGGAGTGGGGGAACTATGGCTACACCTTC
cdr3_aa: CSARDGGGEWGNYGYTF

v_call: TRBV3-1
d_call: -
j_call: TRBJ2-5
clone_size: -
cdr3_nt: TGTGCCAGCAGCCAAGGTGGGGTGACCCAGTACTTC
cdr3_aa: CASSQGGVTQYF

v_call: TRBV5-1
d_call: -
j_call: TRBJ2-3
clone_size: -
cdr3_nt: TGCGCCAGCAGCTTGGGGTCGCTAAGGAGCACAGATACGCAGTATTTT
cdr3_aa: CASSLGSLRSTDTQYF

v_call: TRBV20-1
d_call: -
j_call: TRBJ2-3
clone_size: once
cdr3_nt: TGCAGTGCCCGGGCGGCGGGGTTTGGAGATACGCAGTATTTT
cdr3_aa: CSARAAGFGDTQYF

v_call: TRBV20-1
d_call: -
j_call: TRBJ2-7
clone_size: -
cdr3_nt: TGCAGTGCTAGAGATCGAGGGGTTTTCACCTACGAGCAGTACTTC
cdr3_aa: CSARDRGVFTYEQYF

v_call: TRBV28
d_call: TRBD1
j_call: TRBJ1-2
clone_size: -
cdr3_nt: TGTGCCAGCAGGTCAGGACAGGGGGCTACTGGCTACACCTTC
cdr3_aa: CASRSGQGATGYTF

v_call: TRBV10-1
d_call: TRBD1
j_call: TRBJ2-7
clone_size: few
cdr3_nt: TGCGCCAGCAGTTTCCGAAGACAGGGGGCTTTTTACGAGCAGTACTTC
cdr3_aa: CASSFRRQGAFYEQYF

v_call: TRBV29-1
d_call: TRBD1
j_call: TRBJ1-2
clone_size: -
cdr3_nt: TGCAGCGTTCAACCGGGACAGGGGATAGCTAACTATGGCTACACCTTC
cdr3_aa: CSVQPGQGIANYGYTF

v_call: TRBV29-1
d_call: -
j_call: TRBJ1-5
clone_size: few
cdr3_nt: TGCAGCGTTGATGCGGCTCGCACAGATACGCAGCATTTT
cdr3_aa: CSVDAARTDTQHF

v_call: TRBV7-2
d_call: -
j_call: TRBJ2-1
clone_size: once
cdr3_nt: TGTGCCAGCAGCTTAGCGCGGTTCCGAGAGCAGTTCTTC
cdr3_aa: CASSLARFREQFF

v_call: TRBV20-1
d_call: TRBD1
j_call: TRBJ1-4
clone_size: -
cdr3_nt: TGCAGTGCTAGAGGCCGACAGGGTTCTCGGTCTGCAACTAATGAAAAACTGTTTTTT
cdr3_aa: CSARGRQGSRSATNEKLFF

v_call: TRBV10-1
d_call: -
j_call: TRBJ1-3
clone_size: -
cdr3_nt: TGCGCCAGCAGTGAAGCGGGATCTGGAGACACCATATATTTT
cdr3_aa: CASSEAGSGDTIYF

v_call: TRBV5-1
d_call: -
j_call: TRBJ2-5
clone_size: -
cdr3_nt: TGCGCCAGCAGCCAAAGCAGGGGTCGGGAGACCCAGTACTTC
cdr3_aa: CASSQSRGRETQYF

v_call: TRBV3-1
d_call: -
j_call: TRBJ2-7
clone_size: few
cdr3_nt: TGTGCCAGCAGCCAAGCGCCTCCCTCCTACGAGCAGTACTTC
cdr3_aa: CASSQAPPSYEQYF

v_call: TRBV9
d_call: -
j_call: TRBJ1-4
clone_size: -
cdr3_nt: TGTGCCAGCAGCGTAGGTGTAGGGCCGGGCGAAAAACTGTTTTTT
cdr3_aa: CASSVGVGPGEKLFF

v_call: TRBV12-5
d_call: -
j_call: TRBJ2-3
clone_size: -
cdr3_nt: TGTGCTAGTGGTCTCTATGGAGATACGCAGTATTTT
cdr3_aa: CASGLYGDTQYF

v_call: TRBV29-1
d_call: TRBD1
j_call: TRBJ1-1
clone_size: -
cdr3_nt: TGCAGCGTCGCGGGGGGACAGGCCTCGAACACTGAAGCTTTCTTT
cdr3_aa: CSVAGGQASNTEAFF

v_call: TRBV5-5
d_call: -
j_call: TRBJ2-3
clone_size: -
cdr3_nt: TGTGCCAGCAGCTTGGCGCGCTGGCCGACTGGAGATACGCAGTATTTT
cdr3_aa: CASSLARWPTGDTQYF

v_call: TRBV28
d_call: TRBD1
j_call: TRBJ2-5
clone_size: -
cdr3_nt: TGTGCCAGCAGTTCCCCGGGACAGACCAAATTCTACGAGCAGCACTTC
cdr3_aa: CASSSPGQTKFYEQHF

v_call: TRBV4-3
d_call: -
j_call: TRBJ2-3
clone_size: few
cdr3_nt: TGCGCCAGCAGCCAAGAAACTATCTATACGCAGTATTTT
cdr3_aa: CASSQETIYTQYF

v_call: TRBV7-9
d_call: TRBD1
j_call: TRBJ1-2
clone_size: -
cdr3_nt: TGTGCCAGCAGCTTCGTACAGGGGGCAATTGGCTACACCTTC
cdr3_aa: CASSFVQGAIGYTF